The clone carrying this TCR beta chain was found many times. The antigen is undetermined. These data belong to a study of CD8 T cells in ankylosing spondylitis. The TCR beta libraries were generated through quantitative 5'-RACE incorporating molecular barcodes. TCRdb passed the 5' RACE reads through MiXCR, listing each CDR3 protein once. The repertoire holds about 840,000 distinct CDR3 sequences, with roughly 10% as singletons. Trimming at V came to 4 bases and at J to 5 bases, leaving 5 bases not matched to a gene. CDR1 DFQATT and CDR2 SNEGSKA come from the germline V gene (reference sequence). The length of the CDR3 is 12 residues. Whole-study results and caveats: Reactive arthritis synovial fluid and blood previously showed some of these motif variants. A motif in TCR beta, a set of 8 or 9 highly homologous variants, appeared characteristic of ankylosing spondylitis blood. The authors reported significant enrichment of disease-linked clones in matched ankylosing spondylitis synovial fluid.

This receptor was identified in a male donor with ankylosing spondylitis. V gene TRBV20-1 combines with J gene TRBJ2-7; 7 bases are a match to TRBD2. The sequenced sample was blood, either unsorted or a sorted T cell fraction (not recorded which). CDR3 in DNA: TGCAGTGCTAAGGGACTATGGAACGAGCAGTACTTC. The encoded protein is CSAKGLWNEQYF.